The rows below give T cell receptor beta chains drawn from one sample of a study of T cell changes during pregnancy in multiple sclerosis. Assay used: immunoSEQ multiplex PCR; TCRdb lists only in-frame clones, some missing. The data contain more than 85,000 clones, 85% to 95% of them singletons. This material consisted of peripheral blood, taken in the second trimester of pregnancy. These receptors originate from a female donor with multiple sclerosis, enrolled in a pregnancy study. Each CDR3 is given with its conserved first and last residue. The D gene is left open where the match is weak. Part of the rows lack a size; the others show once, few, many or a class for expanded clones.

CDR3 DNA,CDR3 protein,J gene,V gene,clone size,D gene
TGTGCCTGGAGTAAAAGCCCGGGCTCTGGGGCCAACGTCCTGACTTTC,CAWSKSPGSGANVLTF,TRBJ2-6,TRBV30,-,-
TGTGCCAGCAGCTGGGGACAGGGGGTGAATCAGCCCCAGCATTTT,CASSWGQGVNQPQHF,TRBJ1-5,TRBV27,once,TRBD1
TGCGCCAGCAGTCCTATGGGGCTAGCGGAAAACATTCAGTACTTC,CASSPMGLAENIQYF,TRBJ2-4,TRBV4-1,-,TRBD2
TGTGCCAGCAGCTCCGTGGGGCGGGGCAACAGGCAAGAGACCCAGTACTTC,CASSSVGRGNRQETQYF,TRBJ2-5,TRBV5-6,-,-
TGCGCCAGCAGCCAAGAGGAGACTAGTTTTTCCGAGCAGTACTTC,CASSQEETSFSEQYF,TRBJ2-7,TRBV4-1,-,-
TGTGCCAGCAGCTTAGATAGTGGGGGGAGGTGGAATGAGCAGTTCTTC,CASSLDSGGRWNEQFF,TRBJ2-1,TRBV11-2,-,-
TGTGCCAGCAGCTTAGGAGTAGCGCGGACCGGGGAGCTGTTTTTT,CASSLGVARTGELFF,TRBJ2-2,TRBV7-2,-,-
TGTGCCAGCAGGAAAGACAGGGGGAACTATGGCTACACCTTC,CASRKDRGNYGYTF,TRBJ1-2,TRBV2,-,TRBD1
TGTGCCAGCTCCCCCACTTACTCAGGAACTGCAACTAATGAAAAACTGTTTTTT,CASSPTYSGTATNEKLFF,TRBJ1-4,TRBV18,-,-
TGCGCCAGCAGCTTGGGGCAGAACACCGGGGAGCTGTTTTTT,CASSLGQNTGELFF,TRBJ2-2,TRBV5-1,-,-